These 10 T cell receptor beta chains originate from one sample sequenced in a study of T cells in tuberculosis. Time point meaning: new active TB diagnosis, blood taken before or within 7 days of starting treatment. Assay used: immunoSEQ multiplex PCR; TCRdb lists only in-frame clones, some missing. The table lists about 35,000 clones, over 85% of them singletons. Sequencing was performed on PBMCs, taken at tuberculosis diagnosis. All receptors derive from an adult with tuberculosis.

This chain connects TRBV7-2 to TRBJ2-5; D unclear. The CDR3 sequence is 13 residues long. Trimming pared 5 bases from V and 5 bases from J, leaving 12 bases between. CDR1 SGHTA and CDR2 FQGNSA come from the germline V gene. The CDR3 region has the DNA TGTGCCAGCAGCCTGACTCTCGACGAGACCCAGTACTTC. Protein: CASSLTLDETQYF.

This chain connects TRBV2 to TRBJ2-1; TRBD1 matches at 9 bases. The CDR3 is made up of 15 amino acids. Germline V lookup: CDR1 SNHLY, CDR2 FYNNEI. After removal of 3 bases from V and 6 bases from J, the junction contained 6 bases not matched to a gene. CDR3 region: CASSDGQGLVNEQFF. The CDR3 coding sequence is TGTGCCAGCAGTGATGGACAGGGGTTGGTCAATGAGCAGTTCTTC. Together with reference TRBV2 and TRBJ2-1, the CDR3 gives the full variable domain: EPEVTQTPSHQVTQMGQEVILRCVPISNHLYFYWYRQILGQKVEFLVSFYNNEISEKSEIFDDQFSVERPDGSNFTLKIRSTKLEDSAMYFCASSDGQGLVNEQFFGPGTRLTVL.

This chain connects TRBV4-2 to TRBJ2-3, with 8 bases that match TRBD2. This CDR3 spans 16 amino acids. Germline CDR1 is LGHNA and CDR2 is YNFKEQ. Losses at the gene ends were 4 bases for V and 2 bases for J; bases not matched to a gene: 8. CDR3 bases: TGTGCCAGCAGCCGGGCGGCGGGGGGTTACACAGATACGCAGTATTTT. Translating it yields CASSRAAGGYTDTQYF.

The rearrangement uses TRBV5-1 and TRBJ2-3; D possibly corresponds to TRBD2 (7 bases). V lost 2 bases to trimming and J lost 2 bases, with 21 bases between them. The CDR3 contains 18 residues. From germline, CDR1 is SGHRS and CDR2 YFSETQ. In DNA, the CDR3 is TGCGCCAGCAGCTTAGGTTTAGGCGGGGGCCCTTCCACAGATACGCAGTATTTT. Translation: CASSLGLGGGPSTDTQYF. The entire variable domain, with the rest obtained from reference TRBV5-1 and TRBJ2-3, is as follows: KAGVTQTPRYLIKTRGQQVTLSCSPISGHRSVSWYQQTPGQGLQFLFEYFSETQRNKGNFPGRFSGRQFSNSRSEMNVSTLELGDSALYLCASSLGLGGGPSTDTQYFGPGTRLTVL.

CDR3 DNA: TGTGCCAGCAGCGCGGGGGTTGGGAGCACAGATACGCAGTATTTT. Amino acids: CASSAGVGSTDTQYF. The V and J genes are TRBV11-3 and TRBJ2-3; 7 positions agree with TRBD2. From germline, CDR1 is SGHNT and CDR2 YENEEA. J gave up 0 bases and V 5 bases, and 5 bases lay outside the gene matches. CDR3 size: 15 residues. Based on the CDR3 plus reference TRBV11-3 and TRBJ2-3, the full variable domain is EAGVVQSPRYKIIEKKQPVAFWCNPISGHNTLYWYLQNLGQGPELLIRYENEEAVDDSQLPKDRFSAERLKGVDSTLKIQPAELGDSAVYLCASSAGVGSTDTQYFGPGTRLTVL.

This chain uses TRBV29-1 with TRBJ2-2; TRBD1 matches 7 bases. The ends lost 4 bases at V and 0 bases at J; junction bases unmatched: 2. The CDR3 loop spans 14 amino acids. The germline gives CDR1 SQVTM, CDR2 ANQGSEA. Here the CDR3 reads CSVGGQANTGELFF. The CDR3 DNA follows: TGCAGCGTTGGAGGACAGGCGAACACCGGGGAGCTGTTTTTT.

The chain employs TRBV5-8 and TRBJ2-1; D gene unclear. CDR3 length equals 15 residues. Deletions cut 1 base from V and 8 bases from J, with 16 bases between. Germline-derived CDR1 and CDR2 are SGHTS and YDEGEE. The CDR3 region is CASSLSLGGRDEQFF. DNA for the CDR3: TGTGCCAGCAGCTTGAGCCTCGGCGGCCGAGATGAGCAGTTCTTC.

The rearrangement links TRBV9 to TRBJ2-7; 9 bases align to TRBD2. V dropped 0 bases and J dropped 3; count of bases not matched to a gene: 7. CDR1 is SGDLS and CDR2 is YYNGEE in the germline V gene. CDR3 length: 16 amino acids. CDR3 sequence: CASSVGASGDSYEQYF. CDR3 bases: TGTGCCAGCAGCGTAGGAGCTAGCGGGGACAGCTACGAGCAGTACTTC.

This clone was counted once. The chain carries TRBV30 and TRBJ2-3; D gene unclear. The germline V gene encodes CDR1 GTSNPN and CDR2 SVGIG (reference sequence). The CDR3 sequence is 11 residues long. V lost 5 bases and J 6 bases, leaving 9 bases between the germline ends. Written as DNA, the CDR3 is TGTGCCTGGGGAGTGATGGATACGCAGTATTTT. Translated: CAWGVMDTQYF.

The chain combines TRBV7-2 with TRBJ1-5, with D unresolved. Trimming stripped 1 base from V and 4 bases from J, with 5 bases between. The CDR3 runs to 13 residues. In germline, CDR1 is SGHTA, CDR2 FQGNSA. The DNA of the CDR3 is TGTGCCAGCAGCTTAGTAGCTAATCAGCCCCAGCATTTT. This encodes CASSLVANQPQHF.